The clone carrying this T cell receptor beta chain came up once. Because the CDR3's place on the DNA is in doubt, the DNA is left out and the CDR3 is given as listed by TCRdb. This record belongs to a study of blood T cell repertoires in COVID-19. CDR1 and CDR2 (germline): MDHEN, SYDVKM. The length of the CDR3 is 12 amino acids, counting both ends. Source study methods: Amplified reference gene primers provided the basis for estimating nucleated cell counts. This table comes from immunoSEQ multiplex PCR, and its TCRdb copy is limited to in-frame clones, with some not included. V and J calls and clone size are copied from that table; D and trimming were computed from the DNA. The data hold under 300,000 clones, with over 70% observed a single time. The participants were between about 18 and 90 years old and came from under 25 US areas. Exposed study participants had met a COVID-19 case within 2 weeks before entry.

The specimen was PBMCs or T cells enriched from blood (not recorded which). The J gene is TRBJ1-2, the V gene TRBV28; TRBD1, the D gene given by the table, was not confirmed from the DNA. The TCR sequence derives from a woman in her forties who had been exposed to COVID-19. The CDR3 reads CASSILGESYTF.